This T cell receptor beta chain was sequenced during a study of Graves' ophthalmopathy and Graves' hyperthyroidism (dated by TCRdb to the late 2010s). A note on the overall study: Peripheral blood was collected at initial diagnosis, before any treatment. TCR beta repertoire signatures were used to distinguish Graves' ophthalmopathy from Graves' hyperthyroidism and to predict progression to ophthalmopathy. In total, 135 blood samples were TCR-sequenced: approximately 40 ophthalmopathy, some 75 hyperthyroidism and around 17 hyperthyroidism-to-ophthalmopathy patients. A discovery set of about a hundred patients (43 ophthalmopathy, about 58 stable hyperthyroidism) was enrolled to explore V-J signatures distinguishing ophthalmopathy from hyperthyroidism. For independent validation, a separate cohort was made up of fewer than 20 hyperthyroidism patients plus 17 patients who later progressed from hyperthyroidism to ophthalmopathy. In more than five hyperthyroidism patients, the T-cell repertoires found in thyroid tissue were compared with those found in blood. After sampling, hyperthyroidism patients received methimazole starting at 30 mg daily, and ophthalmopathy patients received high-dose intravenous methylprednisolone.

For repertoire sequencing, TCR beta CDR3 regions were amplified from RNA transcripts. The first round of RT-PCR was done with HTBI primers and the Qiagen OneStep RT-PCR kit, and was followed by a second round of multiplex PCR, then size selection and purification. Libraries were sequenced on an Illumina HiSeq2000 using paired-end 100 bp reads. The original methods were these. SOAPnuke was used to process the reads, throwing out any read that had adapters, had uncalled bases, had a mean Phred below 15, or lacked an exact constant-primer or identifier match. High-quality paired reads were merged with COPE v1.2.5. Clonotypes were defined as unique nucleotide sequences and were aligned to IMGT TRB V, D and J references using MiTCR v1.1. Only V-J combinations with frequency above 0.0001 were analysed, covering more than 99% of repertoires. A TCR clonal expansion and chaos score per V-J combination was defined as the ratio of F50 clonal expansion to chaos observed in the TCRdist matrix. Welch's t-statistics and random forest were used to narrow the features down to more than 10 V-J combinations, which were then fed into a naive Bayes classifier. The similarity between thyroid and blood repertoires was quantified using the Morisita-Horn index. Clones were called with MiXCR by TCRdb after fastp trimmed the public reads at Q25, and only in-frame beta chains were retained. All rows with the same CDR3 protein become a single entry with the most common DNA and genes. TCRdb, not the original authors, processed these V and J calls. The sample has hundreds of thousands of distinct CDR3 sequences on record, just over 40% of them singletons. Around 3% of the sample is taken by the ten largest.

What the study reported, not specific to this receptor: In validation, the model predicted ophthalmopathy progression with 55% to 71% sensitivity and around 72% specificity; roughly eleven predicted patients were CT-confirmed with GO in a median of roughly 6.8 months. No statistical method was used to predetermine the sample size, and group allocation was not hidden from the investigators. The 13-signature model separated ophthalmopathy from stable hyperthyroidism with roughly 90% sensitivity and less than 83% specificity in cross-validation, and 80%/75% in the test set. Most expanded thyroid clonotypes with a frequency above 0.001 also appeared in blood, which suggests that blood repertoires may reflect the immune response in the thyroid.

Ophthalmopathy patients were characterized by moderately to severely active disease, a Clinical Activity Score of at least 3, a NOSPECS grade of at least 4, and a disease duration under 3 months. Patients with other autoimmune diseases, uncontrolled infections, pregnancy or lactation were excluded. Clinical symptoms, serum thyroxine, TRAb, thyroid ultrasound and orbital computed tomography were used for diagnosis. Using Ficoll-Paque density gradient centrifugation, PBMCs were isolated from about 9.4 ml of fresh peripheral blood. Total RNA was extracted using Trizol reagent, and RNA quality was checked on an Agilent 2100 Bioanalyzer. In regard to this clonotype: Its binding antigen is unknown. A junction boundary mismatches the germline segment, possibly from a read error.

The CDR3 spans 15 residues, from the cysteine through the phenylalanine. The kept DNA is CDR3 alone, 45 bases in frame from the first base. According to the germline V gene, CDR1 reads ENHRY and CDR2 reads SYGVKD. Sample: peripheral blood. The chain is made from TRBV10-3 and TRBJ1-5; TRBD1 fits 9 bases in the junction. The clonotype comes from an adult man with Graves' ophthalmopathy. The CDR3 protein sequence reads: CVISGGTGNNQPQHF. The base sequence is TGTGTCATCAGCGGAGGGACAGGGAACAATCAGCCCCAGCATTTT.